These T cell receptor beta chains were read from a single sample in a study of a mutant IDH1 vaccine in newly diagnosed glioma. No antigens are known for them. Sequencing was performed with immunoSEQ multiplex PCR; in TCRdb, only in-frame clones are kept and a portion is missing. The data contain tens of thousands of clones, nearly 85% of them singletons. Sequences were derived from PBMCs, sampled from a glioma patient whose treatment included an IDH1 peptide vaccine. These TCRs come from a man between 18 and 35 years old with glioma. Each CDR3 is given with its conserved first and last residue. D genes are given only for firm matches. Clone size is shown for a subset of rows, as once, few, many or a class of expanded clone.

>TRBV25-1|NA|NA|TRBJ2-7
CASSDPRQASYEQYF
TGTGCCAGCAGTGATCCCCGACAGGCCTCCTACGAGCAGTACTTC
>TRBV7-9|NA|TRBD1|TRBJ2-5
CASSLSPNRDRYQETQYF
TGTGCCAGCAGCTTAAGTCCAAATCGGGACAGGTACCAAGAGACCCAGTACTTC
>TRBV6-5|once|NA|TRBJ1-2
CASSYGTFYGYTF
TGTGCCAGCAGTTACGGGACCTTCTATGGCTACACCTTC
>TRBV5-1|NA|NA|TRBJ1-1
CASSEIDTEAFF
TGCGCCAGCTCCGAGATTGACACTGAAGCTTTCTTT
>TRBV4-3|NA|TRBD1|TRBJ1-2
CASSQEVQQPDRGHHYGYTF
TGCGCCAGCAGCCAAGAAGTCCAGCAACCCGACAGGGGGCATCACTATGGCTACACCTTC
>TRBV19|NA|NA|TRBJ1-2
CASRSTGSYGYTF
TGTGCCAGTAGGTCGACAGGCAGCTATGGCTACACCTTC
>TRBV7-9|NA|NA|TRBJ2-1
CASSFSAEGQFF
TGTGCCAGCAGCTTCTCTGCTGAGGGGCAGTTCTTC
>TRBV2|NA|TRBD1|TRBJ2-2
CASSWDRANTGELFF
TGTGCCAGCAGCTGGGACAGGGCGAACACCGGGGAGCTGTTTTTT
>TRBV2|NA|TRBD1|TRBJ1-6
CASVRRDRGSPLHF
TGTGCCAGCGTGAGAAGGGACAGGGGATCACCCCTCCACTTT
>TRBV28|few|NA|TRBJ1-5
CASREDGNSNQPQHF
TGTGCCAGCCGGGAAGACGGTAATAGCAATCAGCCCCAGCATTTT
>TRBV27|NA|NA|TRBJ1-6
CASSSPGEGGSNSPLHF
TGTGCCAGCAGTTCCCCCGGAGAGGGGGGTTCGAATTCACCCCTCCACTTT
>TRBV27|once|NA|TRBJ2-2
CASTPIATGELFF
TGTGCCAGCACCCCGATCGCCACCGGGGAGCTGTTTTTT
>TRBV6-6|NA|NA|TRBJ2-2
CASSQETGELFF
TGTGCCAGCAGTCAGGAGACCGGGGAGCTGTTTTTT
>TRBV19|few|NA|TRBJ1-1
CASRDQGYTEAFF
TGTGCCAGCCGAGACCAGGGTTACACTGAAGCTTTCTTT
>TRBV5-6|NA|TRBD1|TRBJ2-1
CASIGTGGFNEQFF
TGTGCCAGCATCGGGACAGGGGGCTTCAATGAGCAGTTCTTC
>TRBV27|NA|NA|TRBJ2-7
CASSLGLSYEQYF
TGTGCCAGCAGTTTAGGGCTTTCCTACGAGCAGTACTTC
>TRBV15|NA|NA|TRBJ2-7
CATSSFQAGTSYEQYF
TGTGCCACCAGCAGTTTTCAAGCCGGGACCTCCTACGAGCAGTACTTC
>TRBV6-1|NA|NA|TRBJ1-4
CASSEIRTFNEKLFF
TGTGCCAGCAGTGAAATACGGACTTTTAATGAAAAACTGTTTTTT
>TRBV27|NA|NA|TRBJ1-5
CASSTNDRIHSNQPQHF
TGTGCCAGCAGTACTAATGACAGGATCCATAGCAATCAGCCCCAGCATTTT
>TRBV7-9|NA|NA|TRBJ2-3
CASSLAPSTDTQYF
TGTGCCAGCAGCTTAGCCCCAAGCACAGATACGCAGTATTTT
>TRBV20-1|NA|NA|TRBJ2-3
CSILQGDTQYF
TGCAGTATCCTACAGGGAGATACGCAGTATTTT
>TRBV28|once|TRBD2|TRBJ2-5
CASSSYTGTSTKETQYF
TGTGCCAGCAGCTCGTACACCGGGACTAGCACAAAAGAGACCCAGTACTTC
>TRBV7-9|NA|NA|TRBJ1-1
CASSLGGGDEAFF
TGTGCCAGCAGCTTGGGAGGGGGTGATGAAGCTTTCTTT
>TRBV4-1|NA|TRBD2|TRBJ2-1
CASREGTSLGNEQFF
TGCGCCAGCAGAGAGGGGACTAGCTTGGGCAATGAGCAGTTCTTC
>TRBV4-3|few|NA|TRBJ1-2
CASSHTGYYGYTF
TGCGCCAGCAGCCATACAGGTTATTATGGCTACACCTTC
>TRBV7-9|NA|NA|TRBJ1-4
CASSLGQAFNEKLFF
TGTGCCAGCAGCTTAGGGCAGGCGTTTAATGAAAAACTGTTTTTT
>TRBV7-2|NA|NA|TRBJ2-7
CASSQGRYYEQYF
TGTGCCAGCAGCCAGGGACGGTACTACGAGCAGTACTTC
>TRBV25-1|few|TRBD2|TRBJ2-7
CASSSWRGSYEQYF
TGTGCCAGCAGCTCCTGGCGGGGGTCCTACGAGCAGTACTTC
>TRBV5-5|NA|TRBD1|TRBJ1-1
CASSLLAGQMNTEAFF
TGTGCCAGCAGCTTGTTGGCGGGACAGATGAACACTGAAGCTTTCTTT
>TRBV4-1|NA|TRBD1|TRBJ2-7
CASSQTGQGNYEQYF
TGCGCCAGCAGCCAAACGGGACAGGGTAATTACGAGCAGTACTTC
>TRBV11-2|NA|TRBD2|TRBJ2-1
CASSGSGRARRNYNEQFF
TGTGCCAGCAGCGGTAGCGGGAGAGCGAGGCGGAATTACAATGAGCAGTTCTTC
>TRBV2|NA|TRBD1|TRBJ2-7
CASRASGTAAYEQYF
TGTGCCAGCAGGGCGAGTGGGACAGCCGCCTACGAGCAGTACTTC
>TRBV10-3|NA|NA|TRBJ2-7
CATRDSAYEQYF
TGTGCCACCCGGGACTCAGCCTACGAGCAGTACTTC
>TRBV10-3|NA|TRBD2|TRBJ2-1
CAISEPASGGTVNEQFF
TGTGCCATCAGTGAGCCTGCTAGCGGGGGGACCGTCAATGAGCAGTTCTTC
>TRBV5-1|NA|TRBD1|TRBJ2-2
CASSNGQGDTGELFF
TGCGCCAGCAGCAATGGACAGGGGGACACCGGGGAGCTGTTTTTT
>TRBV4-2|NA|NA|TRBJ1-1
CASSWVRGRANTEAFF
TGTGCCAGCAGCTGGGTCAGGGGTCGGGCGAACACTGAAGCTTTCTTT
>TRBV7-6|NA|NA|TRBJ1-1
CATSQEVWTEAFF
TGTGCCACCTCCCAGGAGGTTTGGACTGAAGCTTTCTTT
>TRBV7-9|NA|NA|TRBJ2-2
CASSPGTTNTGELFF
TGTGCCAGCAGCCCCGGGACAACGAACACCGGGGAGCTGTTTTTT
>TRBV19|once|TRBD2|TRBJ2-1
CASSIRGTSGRAYNEQFF
TGTGCCAGTAGTATAAGGGGGACTAGCGGGAGAGCTTACAATGAGCAGTTCTTC
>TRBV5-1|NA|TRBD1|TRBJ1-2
CASSFQGAAYGYTF
TGCGCCAGCAGCTTCCAGGGGGCGGCCTATGGCTACACCTTC
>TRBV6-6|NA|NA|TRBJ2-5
CASSYSGRGETQYF
TGTGCCAGCAGTTATTCCGGGAGAGGGGAGACCCAGTACTTC
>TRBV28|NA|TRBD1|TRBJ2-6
CASSLQGSGANVLTF
TGTGCCAGCAGCCTACAGGGGTCTGGGGCCAACGTCCTGACTTTC
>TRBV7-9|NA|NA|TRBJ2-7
CASSSLSTEDPSYEQYF
TGTGCCAGCAGCTCTTTGAGTACGGAAGATCCCTCCTACGAGCAGTACTTC
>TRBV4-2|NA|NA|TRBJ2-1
CASSQVRWEGGGEQFF
TGTGCCAGCAGCCAAGTTCGGTGGGAGGGGGGCGGTGAGCAGTTCTTC
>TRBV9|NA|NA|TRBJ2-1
CASSDRDGTYNEQFF
TGTGCCAGCAGCGACCGGGACGGAACCTACAATGAGCAGTTCTTC
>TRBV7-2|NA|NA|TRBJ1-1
CASSRDRLATEAFF
TGTGCCAGCAGCCGCGACAGATTGGCCACTGAAGCTTTCTTT
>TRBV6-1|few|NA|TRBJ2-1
CASSEGGGGDEQFF
TGTGCCAGCAGTGAAGGAGGGGGTGGCGATGAGCAGTTCTTC
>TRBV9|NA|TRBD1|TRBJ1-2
CASSVEGDRGGYTF
TGTGCCAGCAGCGTAGAGGGGGACAGGGGTGGCTACACCTTC